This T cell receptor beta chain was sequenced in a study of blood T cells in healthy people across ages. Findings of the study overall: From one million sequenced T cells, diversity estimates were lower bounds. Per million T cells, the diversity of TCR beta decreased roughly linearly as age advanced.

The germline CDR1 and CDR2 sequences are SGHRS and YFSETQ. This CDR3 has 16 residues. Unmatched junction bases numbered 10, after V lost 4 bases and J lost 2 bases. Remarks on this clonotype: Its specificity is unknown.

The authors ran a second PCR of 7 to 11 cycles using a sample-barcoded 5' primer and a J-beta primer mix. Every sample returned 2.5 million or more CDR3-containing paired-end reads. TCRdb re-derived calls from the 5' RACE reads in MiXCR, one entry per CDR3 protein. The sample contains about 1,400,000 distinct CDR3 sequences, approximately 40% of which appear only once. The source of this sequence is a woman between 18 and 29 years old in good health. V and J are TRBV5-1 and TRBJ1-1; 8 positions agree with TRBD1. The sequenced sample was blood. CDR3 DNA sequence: TGCGCCAGCAGCCCGGGGTCGCAGGGGGCTAACACTGAAGCTTTCTTT. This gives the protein CASSPGSQGANTEAFF.